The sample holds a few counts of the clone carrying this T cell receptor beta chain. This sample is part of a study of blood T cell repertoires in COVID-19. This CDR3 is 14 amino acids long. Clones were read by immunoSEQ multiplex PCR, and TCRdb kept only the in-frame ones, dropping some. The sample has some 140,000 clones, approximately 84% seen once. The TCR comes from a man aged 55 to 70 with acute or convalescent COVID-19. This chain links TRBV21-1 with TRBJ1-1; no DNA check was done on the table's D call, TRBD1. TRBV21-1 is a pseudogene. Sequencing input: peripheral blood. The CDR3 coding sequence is TGTGCCAGCAGCAAGACAGGGGAGAACACTGAAGCTTTCTTT. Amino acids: CASSKTGENTEAFF.